Below, one T cell receptor (beta chain) is given with its context. This sample was included in a study of blood T cell repertoires in COVID-19. On the study more broadly: COVID-19 samples, acute and convalescent, were from the United States, Italy and Spain.

V gave up 4 bases and J gave up 6 bases; unmatched junction bases: 10. The CDR3 runs to 16 residues. Germline V gene lookup returns CDR1 KGHDR and CDR2 SFDVKD. Original data processing: Quantification of nucleated cells was approximated via reference gene primer amplification. Assay: immunoSEQ multiplex PCR; the TCRdb copy retains only in-frame clones and omits some. V and J calls and clone size come straight from that table; D and trimming were deduced from the DNA. The sample includes over 130,000 clones, approximately 84% of them seen just once. The TCR sequence derives from a woman in her sixties or seventies with acute or convalescent COVID-19. Sequenced: peripheral blood. The gene calls are TRBV24-1 and TRBJ2-1; 8 bases agree with TRBD2. In DNA, the CDR3 is TGTGCCACCAGTGACCAAAGCGGGAGCGTCGGCAATGAGCAGTTCTTC. Its translation is CATSDQSGSVGNEQFF.